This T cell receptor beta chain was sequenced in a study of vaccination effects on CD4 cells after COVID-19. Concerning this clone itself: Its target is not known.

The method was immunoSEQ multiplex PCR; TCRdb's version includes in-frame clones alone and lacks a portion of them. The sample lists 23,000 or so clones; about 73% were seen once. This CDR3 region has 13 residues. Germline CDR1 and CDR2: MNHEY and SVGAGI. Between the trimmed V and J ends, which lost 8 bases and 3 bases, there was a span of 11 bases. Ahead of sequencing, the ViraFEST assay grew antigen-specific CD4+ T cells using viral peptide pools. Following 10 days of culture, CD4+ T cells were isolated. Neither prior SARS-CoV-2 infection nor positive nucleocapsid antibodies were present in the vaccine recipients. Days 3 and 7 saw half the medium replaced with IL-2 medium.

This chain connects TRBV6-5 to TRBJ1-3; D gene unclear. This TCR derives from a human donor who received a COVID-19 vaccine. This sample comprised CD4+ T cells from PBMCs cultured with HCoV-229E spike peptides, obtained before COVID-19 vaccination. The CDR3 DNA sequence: TGTGCCAGCCGCGCCTACAATGGAAACACCATATATTTT. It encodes CASRAYNGNTIYF.